These 24 T cell receptor beta chains share one sample of origin, sequenced in a study of cytomegalovirus exposure and HLA in healthy donors. In the PCR, 60 Vbeta and 13 Jbeta primers were used. Produced via immunoSEQ multiplex PCR; TCRdb's table is partial and in-frame only. Altogether 64,000 or so clones are present, 70% to 80% being singletons, with the ten largest covering around a tenth. Sequencing was performed on PBMCs. These receptors were collected from a woman aged 50 to 60 in good health and CMV-seropositive.

V usage is TRBV11-2 and J usage is TRBJ2-5; D perhaps matches TRBD2 (6 bases). The CDR3 sequence is 13 residues long. Germline lookup yields CDR1 SGHAT and CDR2 FQNNGV. Deletions cut 1 base from V and 4 bases from J, with 7 bases between. CDR3 region: CASSLAGVETQYF. In nucleotides, the CDR3 is TGTGCCAGCAGCTTAGCGGGGGTAGAGACCCAGTACTTC.

This chain links TRBV6-6 with TRBJ2-7, with D maybe TRBD2 (6 bases). The germline gives CDR1 MNHNY, CDR2 SVGAGI (reference sequence). The CDR3 length is 15 residues. The V end was cut by 7 bases, the J end by 2 bases, with 18 bases between. The CDR3 DNA is TGTGCCAGCACCCCAGGGTTTGGCGGGACCTACGAGCAGTACTTC. It codes for CASTPGFGGTYEQYF.

The chain joins TRBV12-5 to TRBJ2-1; no definite D call. The V and J ends lost 0 bases and 0 bases respectively, with 15 bases between them. The CDR3 is 18 residues long. CDR1 and CDR2 (germline): LGHNT, FRNRAP. The CDR3 coding sequence is TGTGCTAGTGGTTTGGTACTGAGTAGCCAAAGCTCCTACAATGAGCAGTTCTTC. Translation: CASGLVLSSQSSYNEQFF.

This clone showed up just a few times. The chain recombines TRBV6-1 with TRBJ1-5; 7 nucleotides line up with TRBD1. Germline assignment: CDR1 MNHNS and CDR2 SASEGT. J gave up 3 bases and V 5 bases, and 4 bases lay outside the gene matches. The CDR3 length is 14 residues. The CDR3 loop is CASSPTGHNQPQHF. The CDR3 nucleotides are TGTGCCAGCAGTCCGACAGGGCACAATCAGCCCCAGCATTTT.

The rearrangement links TRBV7-2 to TRBJ2-7; TRBD2 matches 12 bases. J gave up 4 bases and V 1 base, and 11 bases lay outside the gene matches. The CDR3 is 18 amino acids. Germline values: CDR1 SGHTA, CDR2 FQGNSA. The CDR3 spells CASSLGTGPSGRGYEQYF. CDR3 coding DNA: TGTGCCAGCAGCTTAGGGACAGGGCCTAGCGGGAGGGGGTACGAGCAGTACTTC.

This sequence joins TRBV6-5 and TRBJ1-5; D remains unclear. CDR3 length equals 13 residues. The germline gives CDR1 MNHEY, CDR2 SVGAGI. The V end was cut by 5 bases, the J end by 7 bases, with 12 bases between. The CDR3 bases are TGTGCCAGCAGTGAAACCCTGAGGCAGCCCCAGCATTTT. It translates to CASSETLRQPQHF.

The chain employs TRBV4-1 and TRBJ1-4; D is ambiguous. Trimming pared 2 bases from V and 7 bases from J, leaving 17 bases between. The CDR3 is 16 amino acids. In germline, CDR1 is MGHRA, CDR2 YSYEKL. CDR3 protein: CASSQTPQVEGEKLFF. CDR3 DNA sequence: TGCGCCAGCAGCCAAACCCCGCAGGTAGAGGGTGAAAAACTGTTTTTT.

This sequence joins TRBV11-2 and TRBJ1-2; D call uncertain. Germline CDR1 reads SGHAT; CDR2 reads FQNNGV. The CDR3 length is 13 residues. V was trimmed by 5 bases and J by 7 bases, leaving 14 bases between them. CDR3 in DNA: TGTGCCAGCAGCCCAGGAGGCGGTAGTGGCTACACCTTC. Translating it yields CASSPGGGSGYTF.

J is TRBJ1-2 and V is TRBV6-1; maybe TRBD1 (5 bases). Germline V gene lookup returns CDR1 MNHNS and CDR2 SASEGT. Trimming took 7 bases from V and 4 from J, leaving 13 bases between them. CDR3 size: 13 residues. CDR3 DNA: TGTGCCAGCATACCGGGGGACGGCTATGGCTACACCTTC. It is translated as CASIPGDGYGYTF.

This clone was seen repeatedly, ten times or more. The chain couples TRBV6-1 to TRBJ2-3; TRBD1 matches at 9 bases. Unmatched junction bases numbered 6, after V lost 2 bases and J lost 6 bases. The CDR3 is 15 residues long. Germline CDR1 is MNHNS and CDR2 is SASEGT. The CDR3 sequence: CASSELIGTGDTQYF. In nucleotides, the CDR3 is TGTGCCAGCAGTGAACTAATTGGGACAGGGGATACGCAGTATTTT.

The chain is built from TRBV29-1 and TRBJ2-7, with D unclear. This CDR3 is built from 11 residues. Trimming pared 2 bases from V and 1 base from J, leaving 3 bases between. Germline CDR1 is SQVTM and CDR2 is ANQGSEA. The CDR3 coding sequence is TGCAGCGTTGAACTGTCCTACGAGCAGTACTTC. Amino acids: CSVELSYEQYF.

V is TRBV30 and J is TRBJ1-2; D perhaps matches TRBD1 (5 bases). Per the germline V gene, CDR1 is GTSNPN and CDR2 is SVGIG (reference sequence). The CDR3 contains 13 residues. V was cut by 8 bases and J by 7 bases, with 20 bases left in between. As DNA, the CDR3 is TGTGCCGGGGGGGGTCTCCCCTACGGTGGCTACACCTTC. This encodes CAGGGLPYGGYTF. The full variable domain, in which reference TRBV30 and TRBJ1-2 provide the parts outside the CDR3, is SQTIHQWPATLVQPVGSPLSLECTVEGTSNPNLYWYRQAAGRGLQLLFYSVGIGQISSEVPQNLSASRPQDRQFILSSKKLLLSDSGFYLCAGGGLPYGGYTFGSGTRLTVV.

The CDR3 DNA sequence: TGCAGCTTTTACCCTGGCCTCGCAGATACGCAGTATTTT. It encodes CSFYPGLADTQYF. The chain carries TRBV29-1 and TRBJ2-3, with D unresolved. Germline V gene lookup returns CDR1 SQVTM and CDR2 ANQGSEA. Trimming left V 8 bases short and J 4 bases short, with 16 bases between. The CDR3 extends over 13 amino acids.

This chain uses TRBV16 with TRBJ1-2, with 7 bases that match TRBD1. Germline trimming cut 0 bases from V and 8 bases from J; bases unmatched to any gene: 6. Germline CDR1 is KGHSY and CDR2 is FQNENV. The CDR3 covers 14 residues. The CDR3 DNA sequence: TGTGCCAGCAGCCAATCAGGGACAGAGAGGGGCTACACCTTC. As protein: CASSQSGTERGYTF.

V gene TRBV4-2 combines with J gene TRBJ2-1, with 10 bases aligning to TRBD2. Germline CDR1 and CDR2: LGHNA and YNFKEQ. The V and J ends lost 0 bases and 9 bases, in that order; junction bases with no gene match: 11. The CDR3 has 17 amino acids. The CDR3 DNA is TGTGCCAGCAGCCAAGATCCCTCTAGCGGGAGTTTAGGTGAGCAGTTCTTC. Protein: CASSQDPSSGSLGEQFF.

The V call is TRBV7-9, the J call TRBJ2-1; 10 bases are a match to TRBD2. The germline V gene encodes CDR1 SEHNR and CDR2 FQNEAQ (reference sequence). Trimming took 1 base from V and 9 from J; bases not matched to a gene: 9. The CDR3 is 16 amino acids. The CDR3 is CASSLVALAGVAEQFF. The CDR3 region has the DNA TGTGCCAGCAGCTTAGTGGCCCTAGCGGGAGTTGCTGAGCAGTTCTTC.

The chain links TRBV7-6 to TRBJ1-4; TRBD1 agrees at 11 bases. The CDR3 is 17 residues long. Trimming at V came to 6 bases and at J to 8 bases, leaving 14 bases not matched to a gene. CDR1 is SGHVS and CDR2 is FNYEAQ in the germline V gene. The CDR3 region is CASSPGTGGVFMEKLFF. The CDR3 DNA is TGTGCCAGCAGTCCCGGGACAGGGGGAGTTTTTATGGAAAAACTGTTTTTT.

V is TRBV7-8 and J is TRBJ1-5, with a tentative D call TRBD1 (5 bases). The V end was cut by 5 bases, the J end by 3 bases, with 14 bases between. The germline gives CDR1 SGHVS, CDR2 FQNEAQ. The CDR3 runs to 15 residues. CDR3: CASSPKGTANQPQHF. CDR3 nucleotides: TGTGCCAGCAGCCCGAAAGGGACTGCCAATCAGCCCCAGCATTTT. The full variable domain, its missing parts supplied by reference TRBV7-8 and TRBJ1-5, is GAGVSQSPRYKVAKRGQDVALRCDPISGHVSLFWYQQALGQGPEFLTYFQNEAQLDKSGLPSDRFFAERPEGSVSTLKIQRTQQEDSAVYLCASSPKGTANQPQHFGDGTRLSIL.

The chain employs TRBV5-8 and TRBJ2-2; 7 bases are shared with TRBD1. Germline-derived CDR1 and CDR2 are SGHTS and YDEGEE. The CDR3 is 14 residues long. The J segment lost 4 bases and the V segment lost 4 bases, leaving 4 bases of the junction unmatched. This CDR3 is CASSRDSTTGELFF. The CDR3 DNA follows: TGTGCCAGCAGCCGGGACAGCACCACCGGGGAGCTGTTTTTT.

Only a few counts were recorded for this clone. The CDR3 DNA is TGTGCCAGCGGGGGGCGCGGGGGTACCGGGGAGCTGTTTTTT. It yields the protein CASGGRGGTGELFF. The V call is TRBV6-5, the J call TRBJ2-2; possibly TRBD2 for D (7 bases). The germline CDR1 and CDR2 sequences are MNHEY and SVGAGI. This CDR3 region has 14 residues. V was trimmed by 8 bases and J by 5 bases, leaving 15 bases between them.

The gene calls are TRBV19 and TRBJ1-2; 7 nucleotides align to TRBD1. V dropped 8 bases and J dropped 4; count of bases not matched to a gene: 4. Germline V CDR1 and CDR2: LNHDA, SQIVND (reference sequence). The CDR3 totals 12 residues. The CDR3 region has the DNA TGTGCCAGTGCCGACAGGGCCTATGGCTACACCTTC. Its translation is CASADRAYGYTF.

The V gene is TRBV2, the J gene TRBJ1-2; D may be TRBD1 (5 bases). The V gene lost 6 bases and the J gene lost 0 bases, with 11 bases spanning the gap. The CDR3 has 14 amino acids. CDR1 is SNHLY, CDR2 FYNNEI, per germline. CDR3 in amino acids: CASRGQVANYGYTF. As DNA, the CDR3 is TGTGCCAGCAGAGGACAAGTAGCTAACTATGGCTACACCTTC. Full variable domain (remainder filled in from reference TRBV2 and TRBJ1-2): EPEVTQTPSHQVTQMGQEVILRCVPISNHLYFYWYRQILGQKVEFLVSFYNNEISEKSEIFDDQFSVERPDGSNFTLKIRSTKLEDSAMYFCASRGQVANYGYTFGSGTRLTVV.

V and J are TRBV7-9 and TRBJ2-3; TRBD1 agrees at 10 bases. CDR1 and CDR2 from the germline V gene are SEHNR and FQNEAQ (reference sequence). The CDR3 contains 15 residues. J was trimmed by 5 bases and V by 4 bases; bases with no gene match: 6. CDR3 protein: CASSSGQGLVDTQYF. CDR3 DNA sequence: TGTGCCAGCAGCTCGGGACAGGGGCTCGTAGATACGCAGTATTTT.

This clone was picked up a small number of times. The V call is TRBV2, the J call TRBJ1-6; TRBD1 agrees at 7 bases. This CDR3 comprises 14 residues. J gave up 7 bases and V 6 bases, and 6 bases lay outside the gene matches. Germline assignment: CDR1 SNHLY and CDR2 FYNNEI. CDR3 sequence reads: CASRPTGRNSPLHF. CDR3 DNA: TGTGCCAGCAGGCCGACAGGGAGAAATTCACCCCTCCACTTT.